This T cell receptor beta chain appears in the sequencing data of a study of CXCR3-negative and CXCR3-positive naive CD8 T cells. About the study: Close to 135 million TRB reads were obtained in total, which works out to about 1.5 +/- 0.3 million per library.

Points on this clonotype: Its antigen is as yet unknown.

Findings and caveats of the study: Comparison of naive CXCR3-negative and CXCR3-positive cells revealed similar TRBV-TRBJ usage, while memory cells differed. Naive cells that were CXCR3-positive had more hydrophobic TRB CDR3s (compared with CXCR3-negative naive cells). Both naive subsets had comparably high diversity; memory CD8+ cells much lower.

The length of the CDR3 is 14 residues. Libraries were UMI-labeled 5' RACE TRB cDNA. TCRdb derives one entry per CDR3 protein from the 5' RACE reads, leaving out DNA. The sample table sets out some 7,000 distinct CDR3 sequences. Identification of naive CD8+ T cells rested on CD45RO-CCR7+CD27+CD95- status. The sequence came from a human donor in good health. Some clones in this sample may be carry-over from other donors' samples. Sequencing was performed on naive CXCR3+ CD8+ T cells from blood. Specified subset: CD45RO-CCR7+CD27+CD95- naive CD8+ T cells expressing CXCR3 (TNR3+). The chain links TRBV12-3 or TRBV12-4 to TRBJ1-5. The CDR3 here is CASSLVSGSQPQHF.